Reported below is one T cell receptor (beta chain). The antigen is undetermined. Germline-derived CDR1 and CDR2 are GTSNPN and SVGIG (reference sequence). This CDR3 region has 15 residues. V gave up 0 bases and J gave up 5 bases, with 14 bases separating them. Single viable CD3+CD4+CD8-CD45RO+ cells were sorted as the memory CD4+ T cells. Positive selection with CD4 microbeads enriched total CD4+ T cells. These data come from a study of memory CD4+ T cells and cytomegalovirus serostatus. Study outcomes and limitations: Of roughly 180 reported CMV TCRbeta sequences, around 62 were found in memory CD4+ repertoires. Repertoires predicted CMV serostatus with median bootstrapped AUC of around 0.96.

The authors' processing: Out-of-frame sequences were removed, leaving about 2.2 million distinct TCRbeta sequences. The protocol was immunoSEQ multiplex PCR, while the TCRdb copy is restricted to in-frame clones and leaves out a portion. V, J and clone size reflect that table, while D and trimming were determined from the DNA. The sample contains approximately 53,000 clones, approximately 78% of which appear only once. What was sequenced was memory CD4+ T cells from blood. The chain recombines TRBV30 with TRBJ2-1, with unresolved D. The sequence derives from an adult in good health and CMV-seronegative. The DNA for the CDR3 is TGTGCCTGGAGTGTAGGGTCACAGAGAAACAATGAGCAGTTCTTC. Translation gives CAWSVGSQRNNEQFF.